A selection of T cell receptor beta chains follows, all from one sample in a study of early T cells in non-severe SARS-CoV-2 infection. TCRdb passed the 5' RACE reads through MiXCR, listing each CDR3 protein once. The profile shows 30,000 or so distinct CDR3 sequences, under 6% of them singletons. The sequencing input was whole blood. These TCRs come from an adult who was a healthcare worker with PCR-confirmed SARS-CoV-2 infection or an uninfected control (not recorded which). The CDR3 runs from the conserved cysteine through the conserved F or W. Fields, in order: V gene, J gene, clone size, CDR3 protein. Clone size is shown for a subset of rows, as once, few, many or a class of expanded clone.

>TRBV19|TRBJ2-3|many
CASSRWDTQYF
>TRBV19|TRBJ2-5|many
CASSLSSGSSQETQYF
>TRBV6-5|TRBJ2-3|many
CATSLNRGTDTQYF
>TRBV5-1|TRBJ1-2|many
CASSPQDRDYGYTF
>TRBV5-1|TRBJ2-3|many
CASRPGTVSTDTQYF
>TRBV5-1|TRBJ1-6|-
CASSEEGALRNSPLHF
>TRBV30|TRBJ1-1|many
CAWSVQSQGQQAFF
>TRBV18|TRBJ1-2|many
CASSPRQGTYGYTF
>TRBV7-6|TRBJ2-1|many
CASSLRTSYNEQFF
>TRBV30|TRBJ2-1|many
CARATGTSNEQFF
>TRBV7-6|TRBJ2-7|many
CASSLGFDYEQYF
>TRBV5-4|TRBJ1-1|-
CASSPGLRGRNTEAFF
>TRBV20-1|TRBJ2-1|medium-sized
CSARGPGLAGGPLVFYEQFF
>TRBV2|TRBJ2-3|-
CASSWRGSTTGDTQYF
>TRBV3-1|TRBJ2-3|-
CASSRAGADTQYF
>TRBV5-1|TRBJ2-4|few
CASSLVAGTPNIQYF
>TRBV5-6|TRBJ2-5|many
CASSLTWRGAQETQYF
>TRBV12-5|TRBJ2-7|few
CASGTNRGREQYF
>TRBV5-1|TRBJ2-5|-
CASSAVGQQETQYF
>TRBV5-6|TRBJ2-3|-
CASSLEGDSTDTQYF
>TRBV11-2|TRBJ2-3|medium-sized
CASSFSSGTSDTQYF
>TRBV6-2/TRBV6-3|TRBJ2-3|many
CASSYGGLGSDTQYF
>TRBV28|TRBJ2-1|-
CASSLYTSYNEQFF
>TRBV7-9|TRBJ1-2|few
CASSLGVIYGYTF
>TRBV27|TRBJ1-1|-
CASSRTPTIGSPEAFF
>TRBV5-1|TRBJ1-2|many
CASSFQGQDGYTF
>TRBV19|TRBJ1-6|many
CASSIGWTGANSPLHF